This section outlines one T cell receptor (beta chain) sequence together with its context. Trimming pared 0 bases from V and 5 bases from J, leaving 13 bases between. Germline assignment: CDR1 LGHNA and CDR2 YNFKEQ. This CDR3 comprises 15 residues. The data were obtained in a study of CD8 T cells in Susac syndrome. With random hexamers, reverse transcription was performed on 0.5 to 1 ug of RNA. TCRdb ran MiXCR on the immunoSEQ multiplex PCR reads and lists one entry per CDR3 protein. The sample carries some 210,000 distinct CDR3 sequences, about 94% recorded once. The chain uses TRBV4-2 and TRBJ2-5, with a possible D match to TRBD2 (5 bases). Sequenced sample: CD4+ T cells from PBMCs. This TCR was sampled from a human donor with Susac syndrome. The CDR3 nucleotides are TGTGCCAGCAGCCAAGATAGGAGGCAGGAGGAGACCCAGTACTTC. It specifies CASSQDRRQEETQYF.